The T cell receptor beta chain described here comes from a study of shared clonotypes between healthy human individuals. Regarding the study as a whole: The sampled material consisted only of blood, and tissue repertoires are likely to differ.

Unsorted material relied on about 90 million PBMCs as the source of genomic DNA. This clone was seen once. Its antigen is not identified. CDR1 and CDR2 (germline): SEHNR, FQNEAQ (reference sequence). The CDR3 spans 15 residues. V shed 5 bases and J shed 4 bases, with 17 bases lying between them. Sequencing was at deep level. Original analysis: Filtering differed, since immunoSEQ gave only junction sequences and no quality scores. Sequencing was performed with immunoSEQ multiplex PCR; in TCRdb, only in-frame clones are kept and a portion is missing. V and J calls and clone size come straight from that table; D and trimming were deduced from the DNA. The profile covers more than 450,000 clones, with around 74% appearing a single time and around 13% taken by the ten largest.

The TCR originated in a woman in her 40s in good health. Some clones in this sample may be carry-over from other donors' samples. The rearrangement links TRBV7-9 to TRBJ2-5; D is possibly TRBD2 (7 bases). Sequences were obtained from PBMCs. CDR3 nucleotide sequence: TGTGCCAGCAGCCTCCTCTTCGGGGGGCCAGAGACCCAGTACTTC. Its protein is CASSLLFGGPETQYF.